Below, 21 T cell receptor beta chains from the same sample are listed, as sequenced in a study of OX40 agonist ivuxolimab in advanced cancers. TCRdb's copy holds only in-frame clones and misses some; the assay was immunoSEQ multiplex PCR. The table lists nearly 95,000 clones, 94% of them singletons, with roughly 2.6% in the top ten. Sample: CD4+ or CD8+ T cells sorted from blood, taken in a trial of the OX40 agonist ivuxolimab. Every receptor here comes from an adult with an advanced solid tumor such as melanoma, head and neck, liver or kidney cancer.

The rearrangement links TRBV7-8 to TRBJ1-1; D is unclear. The CDR3 spans 19 residues. V dropped 2 bases and J dropped 0 bases, with 22 bases sitting between them. Germline V gene sequence: CDR1 SGHVS, CDR2 FQNEAQ. The CDR3 here is CASSLLNRPISGMNTEAFF. The DNA of the CDR3 is TGTGCCAGCAGCTTACTGAATCGACCTATCTCGGGAATGAACACTGAAGCTTTCTTT.

This clone appeared once. The chain is built from TRBV5-5 and TRBJ2-1; possible D gene TRBD2, 6 bases. This CDR3 region has 15 residues. CDR1 is SGHKS, CDR2 YYEKEE, per germline (reference sequence). Deletions cut 4 bases from V and 10 bases from J, with 21 bases between. In DNA form, the CDR3 reads TGTGCCAGCAGCGAGGAGGGTTTTCCCGGCAAGGAGCAGTTCTTC. Translating it yields CASSEEGFPGKEQFF.

This chain uses TRBV5-1 with TRBJ2-7; 10 nucleotides line up with TRBD1. J gave up 5 bases and V 3 bases, and 8 bases lay outside the gene matches. The CDR3 has 15 residues. Germline V lookup: CDR1 SGHRS, CDR2 YFSETQ. The chain's CDR3 is CASSSYGTGVHEQYF. The CDR3 DNA sequence: TGCGCCAGCAGCTCATACGGGACAGGGGTACACGAGCAGTACTTC.

The chain is built from TRBV29-1 and TRBJ2-7, with 10 bases lining up with TRBD2. Per the germline V gene, CDR1 is SQVTM and CDR2 is ANQGSEA. Germline trimming cut 1 base from V and 3 bases from J; bases unmatched to any gene: 3. This CDR3 has 14 amino acids. CDR3 region: CSVEGLAGVYEQYF. CDR3 in DNA: TGCAGCGTTGAAGGTCTAGCGGGGGTCTACGAGCAGTACTTC.

V is TRBV5-6 and J is TRBJ2-7, with D possibly matching TRBD1 (5 bases). The germline V gene has CDR1 SGHDT and CDR2 YYEEEE. This CDR3 region has 14 residues. V lost 0 bases and J 3 bases, leaving 10 bases between the germline ends. CDR3 protein: CASSLGSGNYEQYF. Written as DNA, the CDR3 is TGTGCCAGCAGCTTGGGTTCAGGGAACTACGAGCAGTACTTC.

The CDR3 reads CASSWGGGPDTQYF. As DNA, the CDR3 is TGTGCCAGCAGCTGGGGGGGAGGGCCGGATACGCAGTATTTT. This rearrangement joins TRBV7-6 to TRBJ2-3, with 7 bases identical to TRBD2. CDR1 and CDR2 (germline): SGHVS, FNYEAQ. V shed 4 bases and J 6 bases; nucleotides not matched to a gene: 7. The CDR3 is 14 amino acids.

The chain employs TRBV9 and TRBJ2-1; the D gene is possibly TRBD2 (7 bases). Trimming left V 4 bases short and J 8 bases short, with 25 bases between. This CDR3 has 17 residues. CDR1 and CDR2 (germline): SGDLS, YYNGEE. For the CDR3, the DNA is TGTGCCAGCAGCACACGACTCGGTCAACTAGGGGGGGATGAGCAGTTCTTC. This encodes CASSTRLGQLGGDEQFF.

The V call is TRBV5-6, the J call TRBJ1-1; TRBD1 agrees at 9 bases. After removal of 5 bases from V and 4 bases from J, the junction contained 3 bases not matched to a gene. Germline V gene sequence: CDR1 SGHDT, CDR2 YYEEEE. This CDR3 is built from 13 residues. The CDR3 protein is CASSSDRGTEAFF. As DNA, the CDR3 is TGTGCCAGCAGTTCGGACAGGGGCACTGAAGCTTTCTTT.

The rearrangement links TRBV4-3 to TRBJ1-6; D not resolved. Germline V lookup: CDR1 LGHNA, CDR2 YSLEER. V shed 0 bases and J shed 0 bases, with 12 bases lying between them. The CDR3 contains 18 residues. This CDR3 reads CASSQDPSFGSYNSPLHF. CDR3 sequence (DNA): TGCGCCAGCAGCCAAGATCCGAGCTTTGGCTCCTATAATTCACCCCTCCACTTT.

The chain employs TRBV7-8 and TRBJ2-7; D ambiguous. Trimming stripped 0 bases from V and 2 bases from J, with 17 bases between. CDR1 is SGHVS and CDR2 is FQNEAQ in the germline V gene. The CDR3 has 17 amino acids. CDR3 region: CASSLAKMLIGTYEQYF. The DNA of the CDR3 is TGTGCCAGCAGCTTAGCGAAGATGTTAATAGGGACCTACGAGCAGTACTTC.

This clone was counted between two and nine times. The chain combines TRBV29-1 with TRBJ1-1, with D hard to call. The CDR3 is 14 amino acids. Germline values: CDR1 SQVTM, CDR2 ANQGSEA. Trimming left V 6 bases short and J 2 bases short, with 16 bases between. The CDR3 sequence: CSVTNEDVNTEAFF. The CDR3 DNA reads as TGCAGCGTCACTAATGAGGACGTCAACACTGAAGCTTTCTTT.

This chain connects TRBV9 to TRBJ2-5; 10 nucleotides match TRBD2. The germline gives CDR1 SGDLS, CDR2 YYNGEE. CDR3 length: 16 residues. V lost 4 bases and J lost 5; bases outside the gene matches: 11. The CDR3 sequence is CASSFSGTSVWETQYF. In nucleotides, the CDR3 is TGTGCCAGCAGCTTTTCCGGGACTAGCGTCTGGGAGACCCAGTACTTC.

The chain has TRBV7-9 and TRBJ2-1, with a possible D match to TRBD2 (5 bases). V shed 4 bases and J shed 1 base, with 11 bases lying between them. This CDR3 has 15 residues. Germline CDR1 reads SEHNR; CDR2 reads FQNEAQ (reference sequence). CDR3 DNA: TGTGCCAGCAGCTCCATGGGCGGGTCCTACAATGAGCAGTTCTTC. Translated, it gives CASSSMGGSYNEQFF. The full variable domain, with the rest looked up from reference TRBV7-9 and TRBJ2-1, is DTGVSQNPRHKITKRGQNVTFRCDPISEHNRLYWYRQTLGQGPEFLTYFQNEAQLEKSRLLSDRFSAERPKGSFSTLEIQRTEQGDSAMYLCASSSMGGSYNEQFFGPGTRLTVL.

This sequence joins TRBV5-1 and TRBJ2-7; unclear D gene. The CDR3 totals 12 residues. Germline CDR1 SGHRS, CDR2 YFSETQ. V lost 4 bases, J lost 2 bases, and 7 bases lay in between. DNA of the CDR3: TGCGCCAGCAGCCCGGGTACCTACGAGCAGTACTTC. Protein: CASSPGTYEQYF. The whole variable domain, remainder taken from reference TRBV5-1 and TRBJ2-7, is KAGVTQTPRYLIKTRGQQVTLSCSPISGHRSVSWYQQTPGQGLQFLFEYFSETQRNKGNFPGRFSGRQFSNSRSEMNVSTLELGDSALYLCASSPGTYEQYFGPGTRLTVT.

The rearrangement uses TRBV5-4 and TRBJ1-1, with D hard to call. The CDR3 runs to 12 residues. Deletions cut 0 bases from V and 7 bases from J, with 7 bases between. Germline V lookup: CDR1 SGHNT, CDR2 YYREEE (reference sequence). The CDR3 nucleotides read TGTGCCAGCAGCTTGGTCGCCAGTGAAGCTTTCTTT. The encoded protein is CASSLVASEAFF.

V is TRBV7-3 and J is TRBJ2-1; 11 bases line up with TRBD2. The CDR3 contains 15 residues. The germline V gene has CDR1 SGHTA and CDR2 FQGTGA. V trimming: 4 bases; J trimming: 7 bases; junction bases outside the gene matches: 6. The chain's CDR3 is CASSSGASGRNEQFF. The CDR3 DNA is TGTGCCAGCAGCTCAGGGGCTAGCGGGAGGAATGAGCAGTTCTTC.

This chain links TRBV14 with TRBJ2-7; D gene uncertain. The CDR3 has 15 residues. Germline V gene data show CDR1 as SGHDN and CDR2 as FVKESK. V was pared by 3 bases and J by 0 bases, with 12 bases between. CDR3 protein: CASSQGFPISYEQYF. As DNA, the CDR3 is TGTGCCAGCAGCCAGGGGTTCCCGATCTCCTACGAGCAGTACTTC.

This clone was observed a handful of times. The chain couples TRBV2 to TRBJ1-2; D remains unclear. The germline V gene has CDR1 SNHLY and CDR2 FYNNEI. CDR3 size: 11 residues. Trimming pared 2 bases from V and 8 bases from J, leaving 6 bases between. CDR3 DNA sequence: TGTGCCAGCAGTGAATCGAGGGGCTACACCTTC. It encodes CASSESRGYTF. The full variable domain, in which reference TRBV2 and TRBJ1-2 provide the parts outside the CDR3, is EPEVTQTPSHQVTQMGQEVILRCVPISNHLYFYWYRQILGQKVEFLVSFYNNEISEKSEIFDDQFSVERPDGSNFTLKIRSTKLEDSAMYFCASSESRGYTFGSGTRLTVV.

V and J are TRBV7-6 and TRBJ2-7; D perhaps matches TRBD2 (6 bases). Germline V gene sequence: CDR1 SGHVS, CDR2 FNYEAQ. This CDR3 is built from 13 residues. Between the trimmed V and J ends, which lost 1 base and 6 bases, there was a span of 10 bases. This chain's CDR3 is CASSLEVAAEQYF. Here the CDR3 DNA reads TGTGCCAGCAGCTTAGAGGTAGCGGCCGAGCAGTACTTC.

V gene TRBV9 combines with J gene TRBJ2-7, with a tentative D call TRBD1 (7 bases). The CDR3 runs 15 residues. CDR1 SGDLS and CDR2 YYNGEE come from the germline V gene. The V gene lost 4 bases and the J gene lost 2 bases, with 16 bases spanning the gap. Here the CDR3 DNA reads TGTGCCAGCAGCCAGGGGGGCGGGACCACCTACGAGCAGTACTTC. It specifies CASSQGGGTTYEQYF.

V gene TRBV27 combines with J gene TRBJ2-1; a possible D gene is TRBD2 (6 bases). Trimming removed 3 bases from V and 4 bases from J, with 13 bases in between. Germline CDR1 MNHEY, CDR2 SMNVEV (reference sequence). The CDR3 is made up of 15 amino acids. CDR3 sequence: CASSFGGLGYNEQFF. The CDR3 nucleotides are TGTGCCAGCAGTTTTGGAGGGTTAGGATACAATGAGCAGTTCTTC.